This T cell receptor (beta chain) is from a study of vaccination effects on CD4 cells after COVID-19. Concerning this clone: What it binds is not known.

Assay used: immunoSEQ multiplex PCR; TCRdb lists only in-frame clones, some missing. The sample yields more than 10,000 clones, roughly 73% seen once. Peptide-pool stimulation followed by sequencing identified expanded antigen-specific CD4+ clonotypes in the ViraFEST assay. The culture ran for around 10 days before CD4+ T cells were isolated. Infection with SARS-CoV-2 occurred in the person between March and December 2020, and PCR confirmed it. Two doses of BNT162b2 or mRNA-1273 vaccine were administered to participants. The CDR3 length is 13 residues. The V end lost 4 bases, the J end lost 2 bases, and 9 bases lay between the germline ends. Germline values: CDR1 SGHDT, CDR2 YYEEEE.

The rearrangement joins TRBV5-6 to TRBJ1-2; D perhaps matches TRBD1 (5 bases). Specimen: CD4+ T cells from PBMCs cultured with HCoV-NL63 spike peptides, collected after COVID-19 vaccination. This TCR came from a human donor who had a prior SARS-CoV-2 infection. The CDR3 bases are TGTGCCAGCAGCCGGACACCGAACTATGGCTACACCTTC. It encodes CASSRTPNYGYTF.